What follows describes a single T cell receptor (beta chain). Antigen specificity is unknown. The data were obtained in a study of cytomegalovirus exposure and HLA in healthy donors. Study-wide findings and caveats: Most of the CMV-associated TCR beta chains (in a later analysis) appeared to be HLA-restricted. Analysis was carried out at a later point, and it linked a missense DCLRE1C variant to TCR beta V- and J-gene trimming.

CDR1 is SGHRS, CDR2 YFSETQ, per germline. Between the trimmed V and J ends, which lost 2 bases and 11 bases, there was a span of 16 bases. The CDR3 is 13 amino acids. Healthy bone marrow donors formed the donor group. PCR primers comprised 60 Vbeta and 13 Jbeta primers. Assay used: immunoSEQ multiplex PCR; TCRdb lists only in-frame clones, some missing. The sample has more than 150,000 clones, approximately 78% seen once. The TCR was taken from a male donor in good health and CMV-seronegative. This rearrangement joins TRBV5-1 to TRBJ1-1; D perhaps matches TRBD1 (6 bases). Sequenced material: PBMCs. The CDR3 coding sequence is TGCGCCAGCAGCTTAATACAGGGAGGGGAGGCTTTCTTT. Its protein is CASSLIQGGEAFF.